These 21 T cell receptor beta chains were all obtained from the same sample, sequenced in a study of blood T cell repertoires in COVID-19. Sequencing used immunoSEQ multiplex PCR; TCRdb keeps in-frame clones, though not all of them. The sample contains about 200,000 clones, approximately 87% of which appear only once. Sample: peripheral blood. These receptors were taken from a woman between 65 and 79 years old with acute or convalescent COVID-19.

This chain connects TRBV28 to TRBJ2-2; 7 bases align to TRBD1. Losses at the gene ends were 9 bases for V and 0 bases for J; bases not matched to a gene: 10. This CDR3 is built from 16 residues. Germline CDR1 MDHEN, CDR2 SYDVKM. The CDR3: CASYKATGPNTGELFF. Written as DNA, the CDR3 is TGTGCCAGTTATAAGGCGACAGGGCCGAACACCGGGGAGCTGTTTTTT. Full variable domain (rest looked up from reference TRBV28 and TRBJ2-2): DVKVTQSSRYLVKRTGEKVFLECVQDMDHENMFWYRQDPGLGLRLIYFSYDVKMKEKGDIPEGYSVSREKKERFSLILESASTNQTSMYLCASYKATGPNTGELFFGEGSRLTVL.

The rearrangement links TRBV19 to TRBJ1-4, with D possibly matching TRBD1 (5 bases). The CDR3 is 14 residues long. V lost 5 bases, J lost 1 base, and 8 bases lay in between. Germline V gives CDR1 LNHDA, CDR2 SQIVND (reference sequence). CDR3 residues: CASSSGGTNEKLFF. DNA of the CDR3: TGTGCCAGTAGTTCGGGGGGAACTAATGAAAAACTGTTTTTT.

V usage is TRBV29-1 and J usage is TRBJ2-1, with 11 nucleotides matching TRBD1. This CDR3 contains 13 residues. V shed 5 bases and J 9 bases; nucleotides not matched to a gene: 6. Germline CDR1 and CDR2: SQVTM and ANQGSEA. This chain's CDR3 is CSVSDRGRGEQFF. CDR3 nucleotides: TGCAGCGTTTCGGACAGGGGGCGAGGTGAGCAGTTCTTC.

The J gene is TRBJ1-2, the V gene TRBV6-1, with D perhaps TRBD1 (5 bases). Between the trimmed V and J ends, which lost 3 bases and 9 bases, there was a span of 17 bases. Germline lookup yields CDR1 MNHNS and CDR2 SASEGT. The CDR3 contains 14 residues. CDR3 in amino acids: CASSDKGITNSYTF. In DNA, the CDR3 is TGTGCCAGCAGTGATAAGGGGATCACCAACAGCTACACCTTC.

The V call is TRBV6-2 or TRBV6-3, the J call TRBJ1-5; TRBD1 is a possible D gene (5 bases). Germline lookup yields CDR1 MNHEY and CDR2 SVGEGT. The CDR3 is made up of 16 amino acids. V lost 0 bases to trimming and J lost 4 bases, with 13 bases between them. CDR3 sequence reads: CASSYSRTQTNQPQHF. The CDR3 region has the DNA TGTGCCAGCAGTTACTCGAGGACACAGACAAATCAGCCCCAGCATTTT.

This chain links TRBV5-1 with TRBJ2-1; 16 nucleotides match TRBD2. Germline V gene data show CDR1 as SGHRS and CDR2 as YFSETQ. This CDR3 has 16 residues. Losses at the gene ends were 4 bases for V and 8 bases for J; bases not matched to a gene: 6. CDR3: CASSEGTSGRVDEQFF. The CDR3 coding sequence is TGCGCCAGCAGCGAGGGGACTAGCGGGAGGGTAGATGAGCAGTTCTTC.

The chain employs TRBV11-2 and TRBJ2-1; 8 bases are shared with TRBD2. CDR3 length: 15 residues. Germline V lookup: CDR1 SGHAT, CDR2 FQNNGV. V shed 5 bases and J 5 bases; nucleotides not matched to a gene: 8. This CDR3 is CASSLRGLENNEQFF. The CDR3 DNA reads as TGTGCCAGCAGCCTGCGGGGACTAGAGAACAATGAGCAGTTCTTC.

V and J are TRBV6-5 and TRBJ1-1; 7 nucleotides match TRBD1. V dropped 4 bases and J dropped 8; count of bases not matched to a gene: 7. Per the germline V gene, CDR1 is MNHEY and CDR2 is SVGAGI. The CDR3 is 13 residues long. The CDR3 DNA sequence: TGTGCCAGCAGTTTGACAGGGCGGCCCGAAGCTTTCTTT. This codes for CASSLTGRPEAFF.

The DNA of the CDR3 is TGTGCCAGCAGCGGAGGGTTTCGCAATCAGCCCCAGCATTTT. It translates to CASSGGFRNQPQHF. The V gene is TRBV5-8, the J gene TRBJ1-5; D gene uncertain. The CDR3 is 14 residues long. Trimming left V 4 bases short and J 2 bases short, with 10 bases between. Per the germline V gene, CDR1 is SGHTS and CDR2 is YDEGEE.

The chain employs TRBV3-1 (or the pseudogene TRBV3-2) and TRBJ2-1, with TRBD2 matching over 11 bases. Trimming at V came to 1 base and at J to 6 bases, leaving 17 bases not matched to a gene. The CDR3 spans 20 residues. Germline CDR1 and CDR2: LGHDT and YNNKEL (reference sequence). In DNA, the CDR3 is TGTGCCAGCAGCCAAGCGAAGGAACGGGTTATAGCGGGAGGGAGCAATGAGCAGTTCTTC. Translation: CASSQAKERVIAGGSNEQFF.

The rearrangement joins TRBV7-9 to TRBJ2-5; 8 bases match TRBD2. Per the germline V gene, CDR1 is SEHNR and CDR2 is FQNEAQ (reference sequence). This CDR3 has 17 amino acids. V gave up 1 base and J gave up 0 bases; unmatched junction bases: 7. The CDR3 here is CASSLDLSSGHQETQYF. In nucleotides, the CDR3 is TGTGCCAGCAGCTTAGATCTGTCTAGCGGGCACCAAGAGACCCAGTACTTC. Full variable domain (rest looked up from reference TRBV7-9 and TRBJ2-5): DTGVSQNPRHKITKRGQNVTFRCDPISEHNRLYWYRQTLGQGPEFLTYFQNEAQLEKSRLLSDRFSAERPKGSFSTLEIQRTEQGDSAMYLCASSLDLSSGHQETQYFGPGTRLLVL.

The chain is built from TRBV27 and TRBJ2-3; TRBD1 aligns across 8 bases. In germline, CDR1 is MNHEY, CDR2 SMNVEV (reference sequence). The CDR3 covers 18 residues. The J segment lost 0 bases and the V segment lost 6 bases, leaving 14 bases of the junction unmatched. CDR3 nucleotides: TGTGCCAGCAGACATTATACCCTGGGGACAGGTAGCACAGATACGCAGTATTTT. Its protein is CASRHYTLGTGSTDTQYF.

The chain recombines TRBV9 with TRBJ2-3; TRBD2 matches at 12 bases. The ends lost 2 bases at V and 5 bases at J; junction bases unmatched: 3. CDR3 length equals 15 residues. Looked up from germline, CDR1 is SGDLS and CDR2 is YYNGEE. CDR3 bases: TGTGCCAGCAGCGTGACTAGCGGGAGTAAAGATACGCAGTATTTT. Residues: CASSVTSGSKDTQYF.

This clone was observed a handful of times. The rearrangement joins TRBV14 to TRBJ2-1; perhaps TRBD1 as D (6 bases). CDR1 SGHDN and CDR2 FVKESK come from the germline V gene. The V and J ends lost 6 bases and 0 bases respectively, with 12 bases between them. The CDR3 totals 15 residues. CDR3 nucleotides: TGTGCCAGCAGTCCCCTGGGGGCCTCCTACAATGAGCAGTTCTTC. Protein sequence: CASSPLGASYNEQFF.

On this clone: Other DNA variants within this sample encode the same CDR3. This rearrangement joins TRBV5-1 to TRBJ2-7; perhaps TRBD2 as D (5 bases). With 4 bases removed from V and 1 base from J, the gap between germline ends came to 6 bases. Germline lookup yields CDR1 SGHRS and CDR2 YFSETQ. The CDR3 loop spans 12 amino acids. CDR3 in amino acids: CASSAGSYEQYF. The CDR3 DNA reads as TGCGCCAGCAGCGCGGGTTCCTACGAGCAGTACTTC.

In this sample, this clone turned up once. The chain carries TRBV6-5 and TRBJ2-1; 8 bases line up with TRBD2. Losses at the gene ends were 2 bases for V and 4 bases for J; bases not matched to a gene: 7. Germline loops: CDR1 MNHEY, CDR2 SVGAGI. This CDR3 is built from 16 residues. The CDR3: CASSYVGGAGYNEQFF. The CDR3 DNA sequence: TGTGCCAGCAGTTACGTCGGGGGGGCTGGTTACAATGAGCAGTTCTTC.

The V call is TRBV5-1, the J call TRBJ1-1, with D possibly being TRBD1 (5 bases). Germline CDR1 SGHRS, CDR2 YFSETQ. CDR3 length equals 16 residues. Trimming cost V 3 bases and J 5 bases, with 20 bases left between them. This CDR3 reads CASSSGASGKKTEAFF. In DNA, the CDR3 is TGCGCCAGCAGCTCCGGCGCGTCAGGGAAGAAGACTGAAGCTTTCTTT.

The genes are TRBV24-1 and TRBJ1-1; TRBD1 matches at 8 bases. V was pared by 3 bases and J by 4 bases, with 6 bases of the junction left unmatched. The CDR3 sequence is 15 residues long. In germline, CDR1 is KGHDR, CDR2 SFDVKD. The CDR3 loop is CATSDPHRGGTEAFF. The CDR3 DNA reads TGTGCCACCAGTGATCCGCACAGGGGGGGCACTGAAGCTTTCTTT.

The rearrangement uses TRBV5-1 and TRBJ1-5; D may be TRBD1 (5 bases). The CDR3 covers 14 residues. CDR1 and CDR2 from the germline V gene are SGHRS and YFSETQ. The ends were cut back, 1 base at V and 2 bases at J, with 7 bases in the middle. CDR3 nucleotides: TGCGCCAGCAGCTTGTCGACAGGCAATCAGCCCCAGCATTTT. Protein: CASSLSTGNQPQHF.

This chain joins TRBV29-1 and TRBJ2-3, with 10 bases identical to TRBD2. The V segment lost 6 bases and the J segment 8 bases; nucleotides outside the gene matches: 8. Germline CDR1 reads SQVTM; CDR2 reads ANQGSEA. The CDR3 is 13 amino acids. The CDR3 is CSVGLAGVGTQYF. Here the CDR3 DNA reads TGCAGCGTGGGGCTAGCGGGGGTTGGTACGCAGTATTTT.

The V and J genes are TRBV7-2 and TRBJ2-7; D may be TRBD2 (6 bases). V shed 5 bases and J shed 3 bases, with 14 bases lying between them. The CDR3 contains 14 residues. Germline loops: CDR1 SGHTA, CDR2 FQGNSA. CDR3 amino acids: CASSPRLVGYEQYF. The CDR3 DNA follows: TGTGCCAGCAGCCCGCGACTAGTAGGCTACGAGCAGTACTTC. Full variable domain (outside the CDR3, taken from reference TRBV7-2 and TRBJ2-7): GAGVSQSPSNKVTEKGKDVELRCDPISGHTALYWYRQSLGQGLEFLIYFQGNSAPDKSGLPSDRFSAERTGGSVSTLTIQRTQQEDSAVYLCASSPRLVGYEQYFGPGTRLTVT.